Reported below is one T cell receptor (beta chain). This clonotype came up many times. What this receptor recognizes is not known. No clone much larger than this one lies a single base away; base qualities are absent. Ophthalmopathy patients were characterized by moderately to severely active disease, a Clinical Activity Score of at least 3, a NOSPECS grade of at least 4, and a disease duration under 3 months. Anyone with other autoimmune diseases, uncontrolled infections, pregnancy or lactation was excluded from the study. Clinical symptoms, serum thyroxine, TRAb, thyroid ultrasound and orbital computed tomography formed the basis of the diagnosis. Ficoll-Paque density gradient centrifugation was used to isolate PBMCs from 8 to 10 ml of fresh peripheral blood. Total RNA was extracted with Trizol reagent and quality-checked on an Agilent 2100 Bioanalyzer. Counted from cysteine to phenylalanine, this CDR3 has 13 amino acids. This entry keeps only the CDR3 DNA: 39 bases, framed from base 1. V and J lose 5 bases and 7 bases, and a span of 14 bases separates them. CDR1 and CDR2 were assigned from the germline V gene as SGHTA and FQGTGA.

For repertoire sequencing, TCR beta CDR3 regions were amplified from RNA transcripts. The first round was an RT-PCR using HTBI primers with the Qiagen OneStep RT-PCR kit, and this first round was followed by a second-round multiplex PCR, then size selection and purification. The libraries underwent paired-end sequencing with 100 bp reads on an Illumina HiSeq2000. Per the authors' processing: SOAPnuke was used to process the reads, removing any read that contained adapters or uncalled bases, had a mean Phred below 15, or lacked an exact match to the constant primer or identifier. COPE v1.2.5 was used to merge high-quality paired reads. Unique nucleotide sequences were defined as clonotypes and aligned to IMGT TRB V, D and J references using MiTCR v1.1. The analysis was limited to V-J combinations with a frequency above 0.0001, which together covered 99.2% of the repertoires. For each V-J combination, a TCR clonal expansion and chaos score was defined as F50 clonal expansion divided by the chaos observed in the TCRdist matrix. Welch's t-statistics and random forest were used to narrow the features down to more than 10 V-J combinations, which were then fed into a naive Bayes classifier. The Morisita-Horn index was used to measure how similar the thyroid and blood repertoires were. TCRdb reanalyzed the raw reads on its own, using fastp at Q25 for trimming and MiXCR for clone calling, and kept in-frame beta chains. Duplicate CDR3 protein sequences are folded into a single record with the most common DNA and genes. Clone size and V and J calls follow TCRdb, not the original study. The sample table shows approximately 500,000 distinct CDR3 sequences, and approximately 14% are seen once. The top ten hold over 8% of the sample.

The source of the sample is a study of Graves' ophthalmopathy and Graves' hyperthyroidism (dated by TCRdb to 2017 to 2018). Some background on the complete study: Peripheral blood was collected at initial diagnosis, prior to any treatment. TCR beta repertoire signatures were used to distinguish Graves' ophthalmopathy from Graves' hyperthyroidism and to predict progression to ophthalmopathy. In total, 135 blood samples were TCR-sequenced: under 45 ophthalmopathy, roughly 77 hyperthyroidism and roughly 17 hyperthyroidism-to-ophthalmopathy patients. A discovery set of 95 to 100 patients (around 44 ophthalmopathy, fewer than 60 stable hyperthyroidism) was enrolled to explore V-J signatures distinguishing ophthalmopathy from hyperthyroidism. An independent validation cohort comprised some 19 hyperthyroidism patients and 15 to 17 patients who later progressed from hyperthyroidism to ophthalmopathy. In a handful of hyperthyroidism patients, the T-cell repertoire of thyroid tissue was compared with the T-cell repertoire of blood. Once sampling was done, hyperthyroidism patients were given methimazole at a starting dose of 30 mg daily, while ophthalmopathy patients were given high-dose intravenous methylprednisolone. For training and testing, the 100 or so patients in the discovery cohort were randomly divided in a 7:3 ratio. What the authors observed across the whole study: No statistical method was used to predetermine the sample size, and group allocation was not hidden from the investigators. Most of the expanded thyroid clonotypes with a frequency above 0.001 were also detected in blood, and it was suggested that the thyroid immune response may be reflected by blood repertoires. In cross-validation, the 13-signature model distinguished ophthalmopathy from stable hyperthyroidism with 85% to 90% sensitivity and nearly 82% specificity, and in the test set the corresponding values were about 80% and 75%. In validation, the model predicted ophthalmopathy progression with 55% to 71% sensitivity and roughly 72% specificity; approximately 12 predicted patients were CT-confirmed with GO in a median of approximately 6.5 months.

The chain links TRBV7-3 with TRBJ1-1; TRBD1 is possibly the D segment (6 matching bases). Sequenced sample: blood. This receptor was taken from a woman in her thirties with Graves' ophthalmopathy. Donor details come from another sample of the same person, matched by shared clones. This receptor has the CDR3 CASSNQGWSEAFF. In nucleotide form, the sequence is TGTGCCAGCAGCAACCAGGGGTGGAGTGAAGCTTTCTTT.